Presented here are 20 T cell receptor beta chains from one specimen sequenced in a study of blood T cell repertoires in COVID-19. TCRdb's copy holds only in-frame clones and misses some; the assay was immunoSEQ multiplex PCR. This table has 150,000 or so clones, approximately 90% appearing once. The sample comprised peripheral blood. Source of these receptors: a man aged 18 to 35 with acute or convalescent COVID-19.

This sequence joins TRBV23-1 and TRBJ1-2; 8 bases align to TRBD1. TRBV23-1 is assigned to the ORF class and has an uncertain function. The junction had 7 bases not matched to a gene; V was cut back by 2 bases and J by 5 bases. There are 15 residues in the CDR3. CDR3 bases: TGCGCCAGCAGTCAACCGGACAGGGAAAGGTATGGCTACACCTTC. Translated, it gives CASSQPDRERYGYTF.

This chain joins TRBV11-2 and TRBJ2-5, with 7 bases that match TRBD2. The CDR3 extends over 13 amino acids. The germline V gene encodes CDR1 SGHAT and CDR2 FQNNGV. Losses at the gene ends were 3 bases for V and 7 bases for J; bases not matched to a gene: 5. In DNA form, the CDR3 reads TGTGCCAGCAGCTTGGGGGGGGAAGGGACCCAGTACTTC. Its protein is CASSLGGEGTQYF.

V usage is TRBV3-1 (or the pseudogene TRBV3-2) and J usage is TRBJ2-7; TRBD2 aligns across 12 bases. Germline CDR1 reads LGHDT; CDR2 reads YNNKEL (reference sequence). The CDR3 length is 16 residues. With 3 bases clipped from V and 3 bases from J, the junction kept 6 bases outside the gene matches. The CDR3 protein is CASSQPGLAGFYEQYF. CDR3 bases: TGTGCCAGCAGCCAGCCGGGACTAGCGGGCTTCTACGAGCAGTACTTC.

The gene calls are TRBV4-2 and TRBJ1-2; 8 nucleotides line up with TRBD1. CDR1 is LGHNA, CDR2 YNFKEQ, per germline. J gave up 2 bases and V 0 bases, and 8 bases lay outside the gene matches. The CDR3 is made up of 17 amino acids. The CDR3 bases are TGTGCCAGCAGCCAAGAGTTCCGGACAGGGATCAACTATGGCTACACCTTC. Translating it yields CASSQEFRTGINYGYTF.

The rearrangement joins TRBV5-3 to TRBJ2-7; possibly TRBD1 for D (5 bases). TRBV5-3 is an open reading frame whose function is uncertain. The CDR3 covers 13 residues. V dropped 4 bases and J dropped 3 bases, with 11 bases sitting between them. The CDR3, as DNA: TGTGCCAGAAGCACGATACAGGACTACGAGCAGTACTTC. Encoded protein: CARSTIQDYEQYF.

The chain combines TRBV2 with TRBJ2-3; 7 nucleotides line up with TRBD2. Trimming at V came to 4 bases and at J to 5 bases, leaving 15 bases not matched to a gene. CDR1 is SNHLY, CDR2 FYNNEI, per germline. The CDR3 spans 17 residues. The CDR3 region is CASSALSGSYQGDTQYF. The CDR3 DNA is TGTGCCAGCAGTGCACTTAGCGGGTCATACCAGGGAGATACGCAGTATTTT.

This sequence joins TRBV7-9 and TRBJ1-2; D is ambiguous. Germline V gives CDR1 SEHNR, CDR2 FQNEAQ (reference sequence). Trimming cost V 1 base and J 5 bases, with 14 bases left between them. The CDR3 has 15 amino acids. CDR3: CASSLVGQDIYGYTF. In nucleotides, the CDR3 is TGTGCCAGCAGCTTAGTGGGTCAGGATATTTATGGCTACACCTTC.

The chain joins TRBV5-4 to TRBJ2-7, with a weak D call TRBD1 (7 bases). Per the germline V gene, CDR1 is SGHNT and CDR2 is YYREEE (reference sequence). This CDR3 is built from 15 residues. V lost 5 bases to trimming and J lost 4 bases, with 19 bases between them. The CDR3 DNA reads TGTGCCAGCAGTTCCCCGGAGGGGGCGCAATACGAGCAGTACTTC. Translation gives CASSSPEGAQYEQYF.

The chain uses TRBV19 and TRBJ1-1, with D perhaps TRBD1 (5 bases). Trimming took off 6 bases at V and 2 bases at J, with 10 bases between the two ends. Germline V lookup: CDR1 LNHDA, CDR2 SQIVND (reference sequence). The CDR3 contains 13 residues. CDR3 residues: CASREGPNTEAFF. Written as DNA, the CDR3 is TGTGCCAGTAGGGAGGGGCCCAACACTGAAGCTTTCTTT.

The chain joins TRBV6-5 to TRBJ1-4; D perhaps matches TRBD1 (6 bases). V lost 8 bases, J lost 8 bases, and 18 bases lay in between. This CDR3 region has 14 residues. Germline V CDR1 and CDR2: MNHEY, SVGAGI. Here the CDR3 DNA reads TGTGCCAGCTCTCAAGGGGGGGCCCGAGAAAAACTGTTTTTT. Protein sequence: CASSQGGAREKLFF.

The chain combines TRBV18 with TRBJ2-1; 7 nucleotides line up with TRBD1. This CDR3 spans 16 amino acids. Germline-derived CDR1 and CDR2 are KGHSH and LQKENI. Losses at the gene ends were 0 bases for V and 7 bases for J; bases not matched to a gene: 9. The CDR3 coding sequence is TGTGCCAGCTCACCACCAGGGGGCTTTTCAGGAAATGAGCAGTTCTTC. This sequence encodes CASSPPGGFSGNEQFF.

The rearrangement uses TRBV7-2 and TRBJ2-3, with a weak D call TRBD2 (6 bases). Germline V gives CDR1 SGHTA, CDR2 FQGNSA. The germline V and J ends were trimmed by 3 bases and 2 bases, with 12 bases remaining between them. The CDR3 has 15 amino acids. The CDR3 bases are TGTGCCAGCAGCTTGGGACTTTCCTACACAGATACGCAGTATTTT. It codes for CASSLGLSYTDTQYF. Supplemented by reference TRBV7-2 and TRBJ2-3, the full variable domain reads GAGVSQSPSNKVTEKGKDVELRCDPISGHTALYWYRQSLGQGLEFLIYFQGNSAPDKSGLPSDRFSAERTGGSVSTLTIQRTQQEDSAVYLCASSLGLSYTDTQYFGPGTRLTVL.

The gene calls are TRBV27 and TRBJ2-7; D unresolved. The CDR3 is made up of 14 amino acids. Germline CDR1 MNHEY, CDR2 SMNVEV (reference sequence). V shed 5 bases and J shed 0 bases, with 11 bases lying between them. In DNA form, the CDR3 reads TGTGCCAGCAGTATACAGATTTCCTCCTACGAGCAGTACTTC. Its translation: CASSIQISSYEQYF.

This clone has a single count. V and J are TRBV6-5 and TRBJ1-2; D gene unclear. CDR1 is MNHEY and CDR2 is SVGAGI in the germline V gene. V shed 5 bases and J shed 5 bases, with 15 bases lying between them. The CDR3 spans 14 residues. CDR3 sequence reads: CASSRDPWRYGYTF. The CDR3 bases are TGTGCCAGCAGTCGAGACCCCTGGCGGTATGGCTACACCTTC.

This chain links TRBV3-1 (or the pseudogene TRBV3-2) with TRBJ1-1; D gene ambiguous. Germline CDR1 is LGHDT and CDR2 is YNNKEL (reference sequence). This CDR3 is 12 amino acids long. V was trimmed by 4 bases and J by 0 bases, leaving 3 bases between them. As DNA, the CDR3 is TGTGCCAGCAGCCTATTGAACACTGAAGCTTTCTTT. It translates to CASSLLNTEAFF.

The V gene is TRBV7-6, the J gene TRBJ2-2, with 8 bases that match TRBD2. The CDR3 totals 16 residues. Germline-derived CDR1 and CDR2 are SGHVS and FNYEAQ. The V and J ends lost 5 bases and 0 bases, in that order; junction bases with no gene match: 5. The CDR3 loop reads CASSPTGGPNTGELFF. The CDR3 region has the DNA TGTGCCAGCAGCCCAACGGGGGGGCCGAACACCGGGGAGCTGTTTTTT.

The chain has TRBV7-9 and TRBJ1-2, with a weak D call TRBD1 (5 bases). The ends were cut back, 3 bases at V and 6 bases at J, with 11 bases in the middle. This CDR3 has 13 residues. The germline V gene has CDR1 SEHNR and CDR2 FQNEAQ (reference sequence). The CDR3 reads CASSLPGMDGYTF. CDR3 nucleotide sequence: TGTGCCAGCAGCTTGCCAGGGATGGATGGCTACACCTTC.

This clone was observed a single time. The CDR3 bases are TGTGCCAGTACCGGGATTCGGGGGGGCCTCAACACTGAAGCTTTCTTT. Translating it yields CASTGIRGGLNTEAFF. The rearrangement joins TRBV19 to TRBJ1-1; perhaps TRBD1 as D (6 bases). V lost 7 bases and J 2 bases, leaving 20 bases between the germline ends. Germline V gene sequence: CDR1 LNHDA, CDR2 SQIVND (reference sequence). The CDR3 spans 16 residues.

The chain recombines TRBV6-5 with TRBJ2-7; 7 bases fit TRBD2. This CDR3 has 12 amino acids. With V trimmed by 10 bases and J by 6 bases, 9 bases remained unmatched. Per germline, CDR1 MNHEY and CDR2 SVGAGI. Here the CDR3 reads CAMGGAGVEQYF. CDR3 nucleotide sequence: TGTGCCATGGGAGGGGCGGGCGTCGAGCAGTACTTC.

This chain links TRBV14 with TRBJ1-1; tentatively, D is TRBD1 (5 bases). V was shortened by 1 base and J by 5 bases, with 8 bases between the two germline ends. The germline gives CDR1 SGHDN, CDR2 FVKESK. The CDR3 runs 13 residues. DNA of the CDR3: TGTGCCAGCAGCCAAGGGACATATACTGAAGCTTTCTTT. It is translated as CASSQGTYTEAFF.